These 7 T cell receptor beta chains were sequenced from one sample in a study of neoadjuvant anti-PD-1 for oral cavity cancer. The assay was immunoSEQ multiplex PCR, and TCRdb's table has in-frame clones only and misses some. This table holds 15,000 to 20,000 clones, around two thirds found once. Sequences were derived from PBMCs, sampled before nivolumab (anti-PD-1) treatment. Receptors were obtained from a person aged 40 to 85 with oral cavity squamous cell carcinoma.

The V and J genes are TRBV5-1 and TRBJ1-4; D may be TRBD1 (5 bases). Germline V gene data show CDR1 as SGHRS and CDR2 as YFSETQ. There are 14 residues in the CDR3. The ends were cut back, 0 bases at V and 6 bases at J, with 9 bases in the middle. The CDR3 DNA reads TGCGCCAGCAGCTTGGCCGGGACCTATGAAAAACTGTTTTTT. Translating gives CASSLAGTYEKLFF.

V gene TRBV6-5 combines with J gene TRBJ1-1; D is uncertain. Germline values: CDR1 MNHEY, CDR2 SVGAGI. The ends were cut back, 6 bases at V and 0 bases at J, with 11 bases in the middle. CDR3 length: 14 amino acids. CDR3 sequence reads: CASRFTNMNTEAFF. CDR3 bases: TGTGCCAGCAGATTTACAAACATGAACACTGAAGCTTTCTTT.

This clone was seen only a few times. The chain carries TRBV6-1 and TRBJ2-7; 10 positions match TRBD1. CDR3 length: 15 amino acids. V lost 7 bases, J lost 5 bases, and 11 bases stayed unmatched. CDR1 and CDR2 from the germline V gene are MNHNS and SASEGT. This chain's CDR3 is CASNHMGQGLDEQYF. As DNA, the CDR3 is TGTGCCAGCAATCATATGGGACAGGGGTTGGACGAGCAGTACTTC.

The chain has TRBV11-3 and TRBJ2-5, with D perhaps TRBD1 (5 bases). This CDR3 comprises 13 residues. The germline CDR1 and CDR2 sequences are SGHNT and YENEEA. V lost 4 bases and J lost 3, with 9 bases in between. CDR3: CASSSRQKETQYF. The CDR3 DNA sequence: TGTGCCAGCAGCTCCAGACAGAAAGAGACCCAGTACTTC.

The gene calls are TRBV9 and TRBJ2-3; 8 bases are shared with TRBD1. Germline assignment: CDR1 SGDLS and CDR2 YYNGEE. This CDR3 is built from 15 residues. V shed 3 bases and J 3 bases; nucleotides not matched to a gene: 6. In DNA form, the CDR3 reads TGTGCCAGCAGCGCATACAGGGGGGAGACAGATACGCAGTATTTT. Translated: CASSAYRGETDTQYF.

J is TRBJ2-7 and V is TRBV28; D call uncertain. V was trimmed by 7 bases and J by 4 bases, leaving 14 bases between them. The CDR3 covers 13 residues. Germline lookup yields CDR1 MDHEN and CDR2 SYDVKM. CDR3 in DNA: TGTGCCAGCACCCTGACAAACTCTTACGAGCAGTACTTC. Translating gives CASTLTNSYEQYF.

The chain has TRBV9 and TRBJ2-5; 10 bases align to TRBD2. CDR3 length: 15 amino acids. J lost 1 base, V lost 7 bases, and 7 bases had no gene match. Germline-derived CDR1 and CDR2 are SGDLS and YYNGEE. The chain's CDR3 is CASGRLAGAQETQYF. In DNA, the CDR3 is TGTGCCAGCGGGAGGCTAGCGGGGGCCCAAGAGACCCAGTACTTC.